Listed below are T cell receptor beta chains from one sample, sequenced in a study of T cells in Graves' hyperthyroidism and ophthalmopathy. TCRdb passed the multiplex PCR reads through MiXCR, listing each CDR3 protein once. The sample lists 490,000 or so distinct CDR3 sequences; 20% were seen once. Sequencing used blood. These receptor sequences come from a man in his forties with Graves' ophthalmopathy. The CDR3 runs from the conserved cysteine through the conserved F or W. A D gene is named only where the DNA matches it firmly. The size entry is marked missing in some rows and otherwise reads once, few, many or a size class.

cdr3_nt,cdr3_aa,d_call,v_call,clone_size,j_call
TGTGCCAGCAGCCGAAGCCGGGACAGACAAAGTTACACCTTC,CASSRSRDRQSYTF,TRBD1,TRBV7-2,many,TRBJ1-2
TGTGCCAGCAGCGTAGGTGGAGCGTTGGGAGAGACCCAGTACTTC,CASSVGGALGETQYF,.,TRBV9,many,TRBJ2-5
TGTGCCAGCAGCCAAGGGACAGTCACTGAAGCTTTCTTT,CASSQGTVTEAFF,.,TRBV3-1,many,TRBJ1-1
TGTGCCAGCAGCCCCCGAGGCGGGGTGGGGGCCAACGTCCTGACTTTC,CASSPRGGVGANVLTF,.,TRBV7-2,.,TRBJ2-6
TGTGCCAGCAACATCCAGGGTGCCCAAGAGACCCAGTACTTC,CASNIQGAQETQYF,.,TRBV7-9,few,TRBJ2-5
TGTGCCAGTACCCCCCCAGTCCGCAATCAGCCCCAGCATTTT,CASTPPVRNQPQHF,.,TRBV28,.,TRBJ1-5
TGCAGTGCTAGTGCCGCTAGCGGGGCTGGGGAGACCCAGTACTTC,CSASAASGAGETQYF,TRBD2,TRBV20-1,few,TRBJ2-5
TGTGCCAGCAGCCTCAGCGGGAGCGCAGATACGCAGTATTTT,CASSLSGSADTQYF,TRBD2,TRBV7-9,many,TRBJ2-3
TGCAGCGTTGAGGAAAAGTCTGGAAAACTGTTTTTT,CSVEEKSGKLFF,.,TRBV29-1,many,TRBJ1-4
TGTGCCAGCAGCTTAGTGGGGACAGGGGAAGAGACCCAGTACTTC,CASSLVGTGEETQYF,TRBD1,TRBV7-2,.,TRBJ2-5
TGTGCCAGCAGTCTGGCTCCTGGGGGGCGATCACCCCTCCACTTT,CASSLAPGGRSPLHF,.,TRBV6-1,.,TRBJ1-6
TGCAGTGCTAGAGCAGGACAGCCGATCGAGGAAAAACTGTTTTTT,CSARAGQPIEEKLFF,.,TRBV20-1,.,TRBJ1-4
TGTGCCTGGAGACAGTCGAGCGATCAGCCCCAGCATTTT,CAWRQSSDQPQHF,.,TRBV30,many,TRBJ1-5
TGTGCCAGCAGCTCCCCGACAGGGGGCGGCGATGGCTACACCTTC,CASSSPTGGGDGYTF,TRBD1,TRBV11-1,.,TRBJ1-2
TGTGCCAGCAGCACGGGGGTGGTGGGAGACCAGTACTTC,CASSTGVVGDQYF,.,TRBV5-6,.,TRBJ2-5
TGTGCCAGCAGCCAAGCCAGGGCTCACGAGCAGTACTTC,CASSQARAHEQYF,.,TRBV3-1,.,TRBJ2-7
TGCGCCAGCAGCCAGGGGACAGGGCCGGCCGGGGAGCTGTTTTTT,CASSQGTGPAGELFF,TRBD1,TRBV7-2,.,TRBJ2-2
TGTGCCAGCTCGCCTTCCGGGACAGGGGTTGGCTACACCTTC,CASSPSGTGVGYTF,TRBD1,TRBV18,.,TRBJ1-2
TGTGCCAGCAGCCTCGTTTTCGACCGGGATAACACAGATACGCAGTATTTT,CASSLVFDRDNTDTQYF,.,TRBV4-2,few,TRBJ2-3
TGTGCCAGCAGTCTGCAGGGGGCGGGAAATGAGCAGTTCTTC,CASSLQGAGNEQFF,TRBD1,TRBV6-1,few,TRBJ2-1
TGTGCCAGCAGCTTAGCGGCAGGTCGGGGCTACGAGCAGTACTTC,CASSLAAGRGYEQYF,.,TRBV7-2,few,TRBJ2-7
TGTGCCAGCAGCCAAGATCAGGGATCGGGGGCCGGGGAGCTGTTTTTT,CASSQDQGSGAGELFF,.,TRBV4-2,.,TRBJ2-2
TGTGCCAGCGTAGGACAGGTTAACACTGAAGCTTTCTTT,CASVGQVNTEAFF,TRBD1,TRBV6-1,.,TRBJ1-1
TGTGCCAGCAGTTACAGGGATACGCAGTATTTT,CASSYRDTQYF,.,TRBV6-5,many,TRBJ2-3
TGTGCCAGCACCTTTCAGCGGAATCAGCCCCAGCATTTT,CASTFQRNQPQHF,.,TRBV5-6,.,TRBJ1-5
TGTGCCACCAGCAGAGATAGGGTAGTCGGCACAGATACGCAGTATTTT,CATSRDRVVGTDTQYF,.,TRBV15,.,TRBJ2-3
TGCAGTGCTAGAGATCATAAGAAGGCGGATGAAAAACTGTTTTTT,CSARDHKKADEKLFF,.,TRBV20-1,few,TRBJ1-4
TGCAGTGCTAGAGTTAGCGGGGGCCCCGCCCCGCTCAATGAGCAGTTCTTC,CSARVSGGPAPLNEQFF,TRBD2,TRBV20-1,many,TRBJ2-1
TGTGCCAGCAGACGGACCTTAGGGGTCTCCTACGAGCAGTACTTC,CASRRTLGVSYEQYF,.,TRBV28,few,TRBJ2-7
TGTGCCAGCAGCCGGGACCCCGCCGGGGAGCTGTTTTTT,CASSRDPAGELFF,.,TRBV5-4,.,TRBJ2-2
TGTGCCAGCAGCCGGGGGACAGGGGGCATCGGCTACACCTTC,CASSRGTGGIGYTF,TRBD1,TRBV7-2,.,TRBJ1-2
TGTGCCAGCAGCCCGGGGCTTAGCGACACCTACGAGCAGTACTTC,CASSPGLSDTYEQYF,.,TRBV3-1,many,TRBJ2-7
TGCAGTGCTGCCAGACTAGCGGGATCCTCCTACGAGCAGTACTTC,CSAARLAGSSYEQYF,TRBD2,TRBV20-1,.,TRBJ2-7
TGTGCCAGCGAATTTTCTGGGGCCAACGTCCTGACTTTC,CASEFSGANVLTF,.,TRBV3-1,.,TRBJ2-6
TGCAGTGCTAGACGGGAGCGGGGGTACAATGAGCAGTTCTTC,CSARRERGYNEQFF,TRBD2,TRBV20-1,few,TRBJ2-1
TGTGCCTGGAGAACTAGCGGGGGGTACAATGAGCAGTTCTTC,CAWRTSGGYNEQFF,TRBD2,TRBV30,many,TRBJ2-1
TGTGCCAGCAGTTACGTCGAGGGTCTTCGAGGCTACACCTTC,CASSYVEGLRGYTF,.,TRBV6-2/TRBV6-3,few,TRBJ1-2
TGTGCCAGCAGTTTATCATCGGTTACGCAGTGTTTT,CASSLSSVTQCF,.,TRBV28,.,TRBJ2-3
TGTGCCAGCAGCTTAGATCGACGTAGCTATGAAGCTTTCTTT,CASSLDRRSYEAFF,.,TRBV11-2,many,TRBJ1-1
TGTGCCAGCGAGCCTAGCGGGGGCCCCTACGAGCAGTACTTC,CASEPSGGPYEQYF,TRBD2,TRBV28,.,TRBJ2-7
TGCGCCAGCAGCTTGATGGGAGATGGAGATACGCAGTATTTT,CASSLMGDGDTQYF,.,TRBV5-1,many,TRBJ2-3
TGTGCCAGCGGGTTCAGGGGAAGGGGAGATACGCAGTATTTT,CASGFRGRGDTQYF,.,TRBV2,few,TRBJ2-3
TGTGCCATCAGTGAGGGACCCATAGGGATCAATGAGCAGTTCTTC,CAISEGPIGINEQFF,.,TRBV10-3,few,TRBJ2-1
TGTGCCAGCGCGCGGGAGATAGGAACCTACAATGAGCAGTTCTTC,CASAREIGTYNEQFF,TRBD2,TRBV28,few,TRBJ2-1
TGTGCCAGCAGCCGAGGACAGGCGAGGCAAAACATTCAGTACTTC,CASSRGQARQNIQYF,TRBD1,TRBV3-1,few,TRBJ2-4
TGTGCCAGCACCCTCAGGGGCGCGAGGAATCAGCCCCAGCATTTT,CASTLRGARNQPQHF,.,TRBV28,.,TRBJ1-5